The 23 T cell receptor beta chains in this list originate from one sample, sequenced in a study of blood T cell repertoires in COVID-19. Assay used: immunoSEQ multiplex PCR; TCRdb lists only in-frame clones, some missing. The data hold roughly 400,000 clones, with more than 70% observed a single time. Sequencing was done on a sample of PBMCs or T cells enriched from blood (not recorded which). The receptors stem from a woman aged 18-29 years who had been exposed to COVID-19.

The chain is built from TRBV5-8 and TRBJ2-7, with 10 positions matching TRBD1. The CDR3 has 14 residues. Losses at the gene ends were 5 bases for V and 4 bases for J; bases not matched to a gene: 6. Germline V CDR1 and CDR2: SGHTS, YDEGEE. The CDR3 DNA sequence: TGTGCCAGCAGACGGACAGGGGGTTTTTACGAGCAGTACTTC. This encodes CASRRTGGFYEQYF.

The chain links TRBV7-2 to TRBJ1-3; D ambiguous. The CDR3 runs 13 residues. V lost 2 bases, J lost 8 bases, and 10 bases lay in between. CDR1 is SGHTA, CDR2 FQGNSA, per germline. The CDR3 DNA sequence: TGTGCCAGCAGCTTAAACGGCGGATACACCATATATTTT. Translated, it gives CASSLNGGYTIYF.

The sample holds a few counts of this clone. The chain has TRBV11-2 and TRBJ2-7; 9 positions agree with TRBD1. V gave up 4 bases and J gave up 7 bases; unmatched junction bases: 8. CDR3 length equals 14 residues. Germline V CDR1 and CDR2: SGHAT, FQNNGV. CDR3 amino acids: CASSSDRGAGEQYF. CDR3 DNA: TGTGCCAGCAGCTCGGACAGGGGAGCGGGGGAGCAGTACTTC.

The J gene is TRBJ2-5, the V gene TRBV11-3; maybe TRBD1 (5 bases). Germline CDR1 and CDR2: SGHNT and YENEEA. V was trimmed by 1 base and J by 2 bases, leaving 8 bases between them. The CDR3 runs to 14 residues. In DNA form, the CDR3 reads TGTGCCAGCAGCTTAGTGACAGTTCAAGAGACCCAGTACTTC. Protein sequence: CASSLVTVQETQYF.

The V and J genes are TRBV27 and TRBJ2-5; D possibly corresponds to TRBD2 (5 bases). The CDR3 contains 12 residues. V lost 5 bases and J 9 bases, leaving 13 bases between the germline ends. CDR1 and CDR2 (germline): MNHEY, SMNVEV (reference sequence). The DNA of the CDR3 is TGTGCCAGCAGTCCCCTGTCGGGGTCCCAGTACTTC. Protein product: CASSPLSGSQYF.

J is TRBJ2-7 and V is TRBV7-2, with 10 bases aligning to TRBD1. The germline V gene has CDR1 SGHTA and CDR2 FQGNSA. This CDR3 comprises 15 residues. V lost 5 bases to trimming and J lost 13 bases; unmatched junction nucleotides: 17. The CDR3 here is CASSVDRGRAQLAYF. The CDR3 region has the DNA TGTGCCAGCAGCGTTGACAGGGGGCGTGCCCAATTGGCCTACTTC.

The chain joins TRBV7-2 to TRBJ2-5; tentative D call: TRBD2 (5 bases). Germline CDR1 and CDR2: SGHTA and FQGNSA. With 1 base removed from V and 5 bases from J, the gap between germline ends came to 8 bases. CDR3 size: 13 residues. The chain's CDR3 is CASSLGERETQYF. Here the CDR3 DNA reads TGTGCCAGCAGCTTAGGGGAGAGGGAGACCCAGTACTTC. Based on the CDR3 plus reference TRBV7-2 and TRBJ2-5, the full variable domain is GAGVSQSPSNKVTEKGKDVELRCDPISGHTALYWYRQSLGQGLEFLIYFQGNSAPDKSGLPSDRFSAERTGGSVSTLTIQRTQQEDSAVYLCASSLGERETQYFGPGTRLLVL.

The rearrangement uses TRBV7-9 and TRBJ2-7; maybe TRBD2 (6 bases). V shed 4 bases and J shed 3 bases, with 13 bases lying between them. The CDR3 length is 14 residues. Germline V gene sequence: CDR1 SEHNR, CDR2 FQNEAQ (reference sequence). The DNA of the CDR3 is TGTGCCAGCAGCTCCCAGTTGGGGGGCTACGAGCAGTACTTC. Its protein product is CASSSQLGGYEQYF.

This sequence joins TRBV18 and TRBJ2-1, with 10 bases matching TRBD2. The germline gives CDR1 KGHSH, CDR2 LQKENI. J lost 7 bases, V lost 0 bases, and 3 bases had no gene match. CDR3 length equals 15 residues. In DNA form, the CDR3 reads TGTGCCAGCTCACCACCAGCACTAGCGGGAAATGAGCAGTTCTTC. Residues: CASSPPALAGNEQFF.

The chain couples TRBV28 to TRBJ2-6; D ambiguous. The germline V and J ends were trimmed by 3 bases and 0 bases, with 9 bases remaining between them. CDR1 is MDHEN, CDR2 SYDVKM, per germline. This CDR3 is 16 amino acids long. CDR3 region: CASSLDQASGANVLTF. The CDR3 bases are TGTGCCAGCAGTTTGGATCAGGCCTCTGGGGCCAACGTCCTGACTTTC.

This chain connects TRBV20-1 to TRBJ2-3; possibly TRBD1 for D (5 bases). The CDR3 is made up of 10 amino acids. V lost 5 bases, J lost 12 bases, and 12 bases lay in between. The germline gives CDR1 DFQATT, CDR2 SNEGSKA (reference sequence). CDR3 nucleotides: TGCAGTGCTCTCCTAGGGGCCCAGTATTTT. Translation: CSALLGAQYF.

The V call is TRBV18, the J call TRBJ2-1; possibly TRBD2 for D (6 bases). The CDR3 length is 16 residues. V lost 1 base to trimming and J lost 2 bases, with 12 bases between them. Germline V lookup: CDR1 KGHSH, CDR2 LQKENI. In DNA, the CDR3 is TGTGCCAGCTCACCACGCGGGGCTACCCCCTACAATGAGCAGTTCTTC. Its protein is CASSPRGATPYNEQFF.

The rearrangement links TRBV19 to TRBJ2-5; 8 bases agree with TRBD1. The CDR3 is 14 residues long. Germline trimming cut 6 bases from V and 5 bases from J; bases unmatched to any gene: 8. The germline gives CDR1 LNHDA, CDR2 SQIVND (reference sequence). DNA of the CDR3: TGTGCCAGTAGCGACGGACAGGGTCTGGAGACCCAGTACTTC. This encodes CASSDGQGLETQYF.

The genes are TRBV7-2 and TRBJ1-1; 7 bases are a match to TRBD1. Trimming at V came to 10 bases and at J to 6 bases, leaving 17 bases not matched to a gene. The CDR3 spans 15 residues. Germline V gene sequence: CDR1 SGHTA, CDR2 FQGNSA. The CDR3 DNA reads TGTGCCATTACAAAAAAGGGGGACAGTCACGCTGAAGCTTTCTTT. Its protein is CAITKKGDSHAEAFF.

The chain recombines TRBV7-2 with TRBJ2-1, with TRBD1 matching 11 bases. Germline V gives CDR1 SGHTA, CDR2 FQGNSA. The CDR3 consists of 15 residues. The trim removed 8 bases at V and 4 bases at J, leaving 7 bases unmatched. The CDR3 is CASFKGQGAYNEQFF. The CDR3 bases are TGTGCCAGCTTCAAAGGACAGGGGGCGTACAATGAGCAGTTCTTC. Full variable domain (remainder filled in from reference TRBV7-2 and TRBJ2-1): GAGVSQSPSNKVTEKGKDVELRCDPISGHTALYWYRQSLGQGLEFLIYFQGNSAPDKSGLPSDRFSAERTGGSVSTLTIQRTQQEDSAVYLCASFKGQGAYNEQFFGPGTRLTVL.

The chain joins TRBV24-1 to TRBJ1-6; the D is unclear. V gave up 5 bases and J gave up 4 bases, with 5 bases separating them. Germline values: CDR1 KGHDR, CDR2 SFDVKD. CDR3 size: 13 residues. CDR3 amino acids: CATSAQYNSPLHF. The CDR3 DNA follows: TGTGCCACCAGTGCACAGTATAATTCACCCCTCCACTTT.

This sequence joins TRBV27 and TRBJ1-2; TRBD1 is a possible D gene (6 bases). This CDR3 has 15 residues. Germline CDR1 reads MNHEY; CDR2 reads SMNVEV (reference sequence). The germline V and J ends were trimmed by 2 bases and 6 bases, with 16 bases remaining between them. CDR3 residues: CASSLIRGPTNGYTF. The CDR3 DNA is TGTGCCAGCAGTTTAATCAGGGGCCCCACCAATGGCTACACCTTC.

The rearrangement links TRBV4-3 to TRBJ2-5; 11 bases match TRBD2. V shed 4 bases and J 1 base; nucleotides not matched to a gene: 5. The CDR3 extends over 16 amino acids. Germline CDR1 is LGHNA and CDR2 is YSLEER. The CDR3 reads CASSPASGGPQETQYF. The DNA of the CDR3 is TGCGCCAGCAGCCCGGCTAGCGGGGGGCCCCAAGAGACCCAGTACTTC.

V and J are TRBV12-5 and TRBJ2-1; a weak D match, TRBD2 (5 bases). V was shortened by 6 bases and J by 8 bases, with 11 bases between the two germline ends. Germline CDR1 and CDR2: LGHNT and FRNRAP. The CDR3 totals 12 residues. The CDR3 region is CASGPRGDEQFF. In nucleotides, the CDR3 is TGTGCTAGTGGCCCCCGGGGAGATGAGCAGTTCTTC.

Concerning this clone: Additional DNA sequences in this sample encode the identical CDR3. DNA for the CDR3: TGTGCTAGTGGTTTGTCGCGGGACGAGCAGTACTTC. It yields the protein CASGLSRDEQYF. The gene calls are TRBV12-5 and TRBJ2-7; tentative D call: TRBD2 (5 bases). This CDR3 is built from 12 residues. Deletions cut 2 bases from V and 5 bases from J, with 7 bases between. Germline assignment: CDR1 LGHNT and CDR2 FRNRAP.

This chain uses TRBV5-3 with TRBJ1-6; tentative D call: TRBD1 (5 bases). TRBV5-3 is treated as an ORF (open reading frame) with a function not yet certain. The CDR3 consists of 16 residues. The V end lost 4 bases, the J end lost 7 bases, and 18 bases lay between the germline ends. The CDR3: CARSPCEQVKNSPLHF. The CDR3 DNA sequence: TGTGCCAGAAGCCCGTGCGAACAGGTTAAAAATTCACCCCTCCACTTT.

The chain links TRBV28 to TRBJ1-3; D remains unclear. The CDR3 loop spans 17 amino acids. The germline V gene has CDR1 MDHEN and CDR2 SYDVKM. V was trimmed by 6 bases and J by 0 bases, leaving 18 bases between them. The CDR3 spells CASRLNTGGGSGNTIYF. For the CDR3, the DNA is TGTGCCAGCAGGTTAAACACGGGAGGAGGCTCTGGAAACACCATATATTTT.

The chain has TRBV23-1 and TRBJ2-5, with TRBD1 identical over 9 bases. TRBV23-1 is labeled an ORF, and its function is uncertain. The CDR3 runs 15 residues. Trimming took 4 bases from V and 5 from J; bases not matched to a gene: 8. In DNA form, the CDR3 reads TGCGCCAGCAGTCGAGGACAGGGGCTGGGTGAGACCCAGTACTTC. Protein product: CASSRGQGLGETQYF.